Below are 20 T cell receptor beta chains sequenced from a single sample in a study of T cell repertoires in cytomegalovirus infection. TCRdb itself ran the reads through MiXCR, one entry per CDR3 protein. The profile shows 600,000 to 800,000 distinct CDR3 sequences, 20% to 25% of them singletons. The sequenced sample was CD8+ T cells from PBMCs. Every receptor here comes from a human donor in good health (CMV status not recorded). Some clones in this sample may be carry-over from other donors' samples.

This chain links TRBV6-1 with TRBJ2-7; possible D gene TRBD1, 5 bases. Germline values: CDR1 MNHNS, CDR2 SASEGT. The CDR3 is 14 residues long. V was trimmed by 4 bases and J by 2 bases, leaving 12 bases between them. CDR3: CASSVGVIAYEQYV. The CDR3 DNA reads TGTGCCAGCAGTGTAGGGGTGATTGCCTACGAGCAGTACGTC.

This clonotype was seen repeatedly, ten times or more. The V gene is TRBV14, the J gene TRBJ2-3; D is undetermined. Per germline, CDR1 SGHDN and CDR2 FVKESK. This CDR3 comprises 13 residues. V was pared by 3 bases and J by 1 base, with 5 bases between. This CDR3 is CASSQSGTDTQYF. The DNA of the CDR3 is TGTGCCAGCAGCCAGTCCGGCACAGATACGCAGTATTTT.

The chain employs TRBV20-1 and TRBJ1-2; possible D gene TRBD1, 6 bases. V was shortened by 5 bases and J by 0 bases, with 13 bases between the two germline ends. The CDR3 extends over 14 amino acids. CDR1 is DFQATT and CDR2 is SNEGSKA in the germline V gene (reference sequence). In nucleotides, the CDR3 is TGCAGTGCTCACGCAGGGGATTCTAACTATGGCTACACCTTC. Protein sequence: CSAHAGDSNYGYTF.

The chain links TRBV14 to TRBJ2-7; 7 nucleotides agree with TRBD1. The CDR3 runs 16 residues. V lost 4 bases and J lost 3; bases outside the gene matches: 12. Germline CDR1 SGHDN, CDR2 FVKESK. The CDR3 coding sequence is TGTGCCAGCAGCCCCTCGCTTGGACAGGCCGACTACGAGCAGTACTTC. Translated, it gives CASSPSLGQADYEQYF.

J is TRBJ2-3 and V is TRBV7-9; D is unresolved. The V gene lost 6 bases and the J gene lost 5 bases, with 15 bases spanning the gap. The CDR3 is made up of 14 amino acids. Germline V CDR1 and CDR2: SEHNR, FQNEAQ (reference sequence). The DNA of the CDR3 is TGTGCCAGCAGTAGGGAACTCCCTGGAGATACGCAGTATTTT. The encoded protein is CASSRELPGDTQYF.

CDR3 DNA sequence: TGTGCCAGCAGTCCCACAGGGAGGGAGCAGTTCTTC. Translated, it gives CASSPTGREQFF. This sequence joins TRBV27 and TRBJ2-1; D tentatively reads TRBD1 or TRBD2 (6 bases each). CDR3 length: 12 amino acids. Germline loops: CDR1 MNHEY, CDR2 SMNVEV (reference sequence). V lost 5 bases to trimming and J lost 10 bases, with 12 bases between them.

This clonotype showed up many times. The chain employs TRBV4-1 and TRBJ2-2; 7 bases align to TRBD1. CDR3 length: 15 amino acids. CDR1 is MGHRA and CDR2 is YSYEKL in the germline V gene. The trim removed 3 bases at V and 4 bases at J, leaving 5 bases unmatched. Written as DNA, the CDR3 is TGCGCCAGCAGCCAGTCAGGGGGTAGCACCGGGGAGCTGTTTTTT. This encodes CASSQSGGSTGELFF.

The chain joins TRBV20-1 to TRBJ1-2; D is unclear. This CDR3 has 14 amino acids. In germline, CDR1 is DFQATT, CDR2 SNEGSKA (reference sequence). V lost 2 bases and J 5 bases, leaving 15 bases between the germline ends. The CDR3 sequence: CSARLPGSSYGYTF. CDR3 DNA: TGCAGTGCTAGACTTCCTGGATCATCATATGGCTACACCTTC.

This rearrangement joins TRBV3-1 to TRBJ2-1; D possibly corresponds to TRBD2 (5 bases). Germline CDR1 LGHDT, CDR2 YNNKEL (reference sequence). The CDR3 extends over 17 amino acids. Trimming stripped 0 bases from V and 5 bases from J, with 17 bases between. The CDR3 region is CASSQDRARGGDNEQFF. The CDR3 DNA sequence: TGTGCCAGCAGCCAAGATAGGGCCCGGGGTGGGGACAATGAGCAGTTCTTC.

The table lists this clonotype with a few counts. This sequence joins TRBV6-2 or TRBV6-3 and TRBJ2-7; TRBD1 agrees at 7 bases. This CDR3 contains 14 residues. CDR1 is MNHEY, CDR2 SVGEGT, per germline. V was pared by 5 bases and J by 2 bases, with 6 bases of the junction left unmatched. The CDR3 here is CASSDPGQTYEQYV. CDR3 in DNA: TGTGCCAGCAGTGATCCGGGACAGACCTACGAGCAGTACGTC.

The chain combines TRBV13 with TRBJ2-7; D remains ambiguous. This CDR3 has 14 residues. The V end was cut by 2 bases, the J end by 2 bases, with 10 bases between. The germline V gene has CDR1 PRHDT and CDR2 FYEKMQ (reference sequence). CDR3 amino acids: CASSLNRKAYEQYF. CDR3 coding DNA: TGTGCCAGCAGCTTAAACCGGAAAGCCTACGAGCAGTACTTC.

This clonotype has more than one count but fewer than ten. The chain links TRBV29-1 to TRBJ1-3, with D unclear. Germline CDR1 reads SQVTM; CDR2 reads ANQGSEA. There are 13 residues in the CDR3. V was cut by 5 bases and J by 8 bases, with 16 bases left in between. CDR3: CSVLGLVGHTIYF. CDR3 DNA: TGCAGCGTTTTGGGCCTAGTTGGGCACACCATATATTTT. The complete variable domain, with remaining parts taken from reference TRBV29-1 and TRBJ1-3, reads SAVISQKPSRDICQRGTSLTIQCQVDSQVTMMFWYRQQPGQSLTLIATANQGSEATYESGFVIDKFPISRPNLTFSTLTVSNMSPEDSSIYLCSVLGLVGHTIYFGEGSWLTVV.

This clonotype was counted ten times or more. The chain links TRBV7-6 to TRBJ2-2; a weak D match, TRBD2 (5 bases). Trimming left V 2 bases short and J 4 bases short, with 11 bases between. The V gene's germline CDR1 is SGHVS and CDR2 FNYEAQ. The CDR3 spans 15 residues. The chain's CDR3 is CASSLRKGSTGELFF. Here the CDR3 DNA reads TGTGCCAGCAGCTTAAGGAAAGGGAGCACCGGGGAGCTGTTTTTT.

This clonotype appeared once. This chain links TRBV2 with TRBJ2-1; TRBD2 is a possible D gene (5 bases). The CDR3 is 15 residues long. The germline CDR1 and CDR2 sequences are SNHLY and FYNNEI. V gave up 4 bases and J gave up 2 bases, with 12 bases separating them. The CDR3 loop is CASSGQERAYNEQFF. CDR3 DNA: TGTGCCAGCAGTGGGCAGGAGAGGGCCTACAATGAGCAGTTCTTC. Combining the CDR3 with reference TRBV2 and TRBJ2-1 gives the whole variable domain EPEVTQTPSHQVTQMGQEVILRCVPISNHLYFYWYRQILGQKVEFLVSFYNNEISEKSEIFDDQFSVERPDGSNFTLKIRSTKLEDSAMYFCASSGQERAYNEQFFGPGTRLTVL.

This chain links TRBV20-1 with TRBJ1-4; TRBD1 matches 7 bases. The CDR3 has 16 residues. Trimming cost V 0 bases and J 5 bases; bases outside gene matches: 9. Germline lookup yields CDR1 DFQATT and CDR2 SNEGSKA (reference sequence). The CDR3 bases are TGCAGTGCTAGAGATCTCTCGGGGACAGAAAATGAAAAACTGTTTTTT. As protein: CSARDLSGTENEKLFF.

The rearrangement links TRBV19 to TRBJ1-1, with TRBD1 as a possible D gene (5 bases). This CDR3 has 16 residues. V lost 3 bases and J lost 4, with 18 bases in between. Germline V gives CDR1 LNHDA, CDR2 SQIVND (reference sequence). CDR3 amino acids: CASSIGTGFRATEAFF. CDR3 coding DNA: TGTGCCAGTAGTATTGGCACAGGATTTCGGGCCACTGAAGCTTTCTTT. Full variable domain (rest looked up from reference TRBV19 and TRBJ1-1): DGGITQSPKYLFRKEGQNVTLSCEQNLNHDAMYWYRQDPGQGLRLIYYSQIVNDFQKGDIAEGYSVSREKKESFPLTVTSAQKNPTAFYLCASSIGTGFRATEAFFGQGTRLTVV.

This clonotype was counted a few times. The chain carries TRBV2 and TRBJ2-1; TRBD1 matches 9 bases. Trimming cost V 6 bases and J 7 bases; bases outside gene matches: 7. This CDR3 is 14 amino acids long. Per germline, CDR1 SNHLY and CDR2 FYNNEI. CDR3 amino acids: CASSPGQGWNEQFF. CDR3 sequence (DNA): TGTGCCAGCAGCCCGGGACAGGGCTGGAATGAGCAGTTCTTC.

This clonotype has only a few counts. DNA for the CDR3: TGTGCCAGCAGTGAAGACGAGAGCTCCTACAATGAGCAGTTCTTC. Translating it yields CASSEDESSYNEQFF. The chain carries TRBV2 and TRBJ2-1; D gene uncertain. This CDR3 is 15 amino acids long. The germline V gene has CDR1 SNHLY and CDR2 FYNNEI. V was trimmed by 1 base and J by 0 bases, leaving 7 bases between them.

The CDR3 protein is CASSSRPGGYSGGSYEQYV. The DNA for the CDR3 is TGTGCCAGCAGCTCCCGGCCCGGGGGGTATAGCGGGGGCTCCTACGAGCAGTACGTC. V and J are TRBV7-6 and TRBJ2-7, with 9 positions matching TRBD2. Germline loops: CDR1 SGHVS, CDR2 FNYEAQ. Trimming at V came to 4 bases and at J to 0 bases, leaving 16 bases not matched to a gene. The CDR3 runs 19 residues.

This clonotype was seen a few times. The chain carries TRBV6-1 and TRBJ2-1; D remains unclear. Looked up from germline, CDR1 is MNHNS and CDR2 is SASEGT. There are 16 residues in the CDR3. V lost 7 bases, J lost 7 bases, and 23 bases lay in between. This chain's CDR3 is CASTTIFVVDGNEQFF. The CDR3 DNA follows: TGTGCCAGCACCACCATTTTTGTGGTAGATGGGAATGAGCAGTTCTTC.